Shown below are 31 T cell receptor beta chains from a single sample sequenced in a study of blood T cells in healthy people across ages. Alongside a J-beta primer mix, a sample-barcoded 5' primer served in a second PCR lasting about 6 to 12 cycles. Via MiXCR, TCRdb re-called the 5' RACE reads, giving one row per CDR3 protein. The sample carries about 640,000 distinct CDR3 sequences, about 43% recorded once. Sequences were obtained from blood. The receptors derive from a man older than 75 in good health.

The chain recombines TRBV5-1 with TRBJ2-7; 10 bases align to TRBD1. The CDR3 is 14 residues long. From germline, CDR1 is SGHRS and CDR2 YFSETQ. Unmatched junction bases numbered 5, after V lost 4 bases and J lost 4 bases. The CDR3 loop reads CASSGQGGLYEQYF. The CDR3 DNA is TGCGCCAGCAGCGGACAGGGGGGTTTATACGAGCAGTACTTC.

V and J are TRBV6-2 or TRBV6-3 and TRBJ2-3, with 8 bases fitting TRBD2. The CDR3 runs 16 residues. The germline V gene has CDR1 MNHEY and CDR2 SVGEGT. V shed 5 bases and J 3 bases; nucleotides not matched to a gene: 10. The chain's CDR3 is CASSTQPGLDTDTQYF. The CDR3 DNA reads TGTGCCAGCAGTACGCAGCCGGGACTAGATACAGATACGCAGTATTTT.

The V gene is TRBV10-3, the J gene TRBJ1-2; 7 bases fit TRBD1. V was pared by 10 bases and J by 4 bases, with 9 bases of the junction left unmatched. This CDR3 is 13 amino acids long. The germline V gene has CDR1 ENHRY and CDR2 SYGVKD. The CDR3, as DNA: TGTGCCACGGGACAGTCTTCGTCCTATGGCTACACCTTC. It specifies CATGQSSSYGYTF.

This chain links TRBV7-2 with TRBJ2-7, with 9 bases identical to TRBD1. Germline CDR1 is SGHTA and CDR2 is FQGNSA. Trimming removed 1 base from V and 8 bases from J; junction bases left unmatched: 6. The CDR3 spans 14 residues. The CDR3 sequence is CASSLDRGQVKQYF. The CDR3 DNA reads TGTGCCAGCAGCTTAGACAGGGGGCAGGTTAAGCAGTACTTC.

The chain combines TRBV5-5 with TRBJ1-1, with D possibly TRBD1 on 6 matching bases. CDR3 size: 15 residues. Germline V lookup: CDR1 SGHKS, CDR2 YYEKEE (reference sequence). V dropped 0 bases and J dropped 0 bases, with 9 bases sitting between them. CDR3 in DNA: TGTGCCAGCAGCTTGGGACCAGGGGTGAACACTGAAGCTTTCTTT. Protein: CASSLGPGVNTEAFF.

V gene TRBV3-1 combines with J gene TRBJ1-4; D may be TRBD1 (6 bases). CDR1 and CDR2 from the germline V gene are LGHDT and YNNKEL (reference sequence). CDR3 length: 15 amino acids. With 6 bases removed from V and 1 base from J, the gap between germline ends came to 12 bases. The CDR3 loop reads CASSLSRGTNEKLFF. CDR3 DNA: TGTGCCAGCAGTTTGTCCAGGGGAACTAATGAAAAACTGTTTTTT.

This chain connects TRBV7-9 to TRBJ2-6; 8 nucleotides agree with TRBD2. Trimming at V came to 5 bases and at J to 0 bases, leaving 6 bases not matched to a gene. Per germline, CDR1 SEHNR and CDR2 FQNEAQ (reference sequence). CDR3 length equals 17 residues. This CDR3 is CASSERESDSGANVLTF. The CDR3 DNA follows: TGTGCCAGCAGCGAGCGGGAGTCCGACTCTGGGGCCAACGTCCTGACTTTC. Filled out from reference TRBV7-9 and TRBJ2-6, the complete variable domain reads DTGVSQNPRHKITKRGQNVTFRCDPISEHNRLYWYRQTLGQGPEFLTYFQNEAQLEKSRLLSDRFSAERPKGSFSTLEIQRTEQGDSAMYLCASSERESDSGANVLTFGAGSRLTVL.

The CDR3 region is CASSEGTGYQPQHF. CDR3 coding DNA: TGTGCCAGCAGTGAAGGGACAGGTTATCAGCCCCAGCATTTT. The genes are TRBV2 and TRBJ1-5; TRBD1 agrees at 7 bases. The length of the CDR3 is 14 residues. Trimming took 1 base from V and 5 from J; bases not matched to a gene: 2. Germline V gene lookup returns CDR1 SNHLY and CDR2 FYNNEI.

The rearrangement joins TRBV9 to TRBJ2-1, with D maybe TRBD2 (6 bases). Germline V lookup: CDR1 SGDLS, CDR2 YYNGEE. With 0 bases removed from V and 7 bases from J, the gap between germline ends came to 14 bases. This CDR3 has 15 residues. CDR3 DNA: TGTGCCAGCAGCGTAGGGTCGGGAGTAGAGAATGAGCAGTTCTTC. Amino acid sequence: CASSVGSGVENEQFF.

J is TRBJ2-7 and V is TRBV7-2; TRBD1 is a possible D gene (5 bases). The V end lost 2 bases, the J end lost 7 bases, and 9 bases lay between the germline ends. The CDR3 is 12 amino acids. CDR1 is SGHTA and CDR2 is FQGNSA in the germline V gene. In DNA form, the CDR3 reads TGTGCCAGCAGCTTAAGGTCAGGGGAGCAGTACTTC. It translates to CASSLRSGEQYF.

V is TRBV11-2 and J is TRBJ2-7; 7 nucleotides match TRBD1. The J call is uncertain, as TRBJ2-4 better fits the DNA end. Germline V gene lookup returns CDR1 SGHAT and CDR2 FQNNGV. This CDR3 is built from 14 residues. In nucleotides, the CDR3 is TGTGCCAGCAGCCTGGACAGGAACGCGTACATTCAGTACTTC. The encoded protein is CASSLDRNAYIQYF.

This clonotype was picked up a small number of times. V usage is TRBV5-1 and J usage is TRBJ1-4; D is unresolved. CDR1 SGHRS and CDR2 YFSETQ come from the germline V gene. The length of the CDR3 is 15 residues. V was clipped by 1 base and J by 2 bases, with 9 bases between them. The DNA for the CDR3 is TGCGCCAGCAGCTTGCGTGGTCCGACTAATGAAAAACTGTTTTTT. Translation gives CASSLRGPTNEKLFF.

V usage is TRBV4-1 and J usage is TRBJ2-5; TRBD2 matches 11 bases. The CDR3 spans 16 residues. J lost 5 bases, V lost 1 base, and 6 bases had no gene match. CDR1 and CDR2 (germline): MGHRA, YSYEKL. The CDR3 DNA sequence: TGCGCCAGCAGCCAAGCGTGGCCTAGCGGGGGGGAGACCCAGTACTTC. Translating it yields CASSQAWPSGGETQYF.

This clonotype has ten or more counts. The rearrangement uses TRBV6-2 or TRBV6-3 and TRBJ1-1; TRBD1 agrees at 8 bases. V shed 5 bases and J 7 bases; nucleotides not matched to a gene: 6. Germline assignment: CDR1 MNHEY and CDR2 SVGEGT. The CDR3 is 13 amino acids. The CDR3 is CASSDHRGYEAFF. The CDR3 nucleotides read TGTGCCAGCAGTGACCACAGGGGGTATGAAGCTTTCTTT.

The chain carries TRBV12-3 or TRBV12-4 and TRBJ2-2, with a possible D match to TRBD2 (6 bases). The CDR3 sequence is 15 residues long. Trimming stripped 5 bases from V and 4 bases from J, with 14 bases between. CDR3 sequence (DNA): TGTGCCAGCAGTCCGGGGCCCGGGGGCACCGGGGAGCTGTTTTTT. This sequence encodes CASSPGPGGTGELFF.

CDR3 sequence reads: CASSVGRDPNTEAFF. Here the CDR3 DNA reads TGTGCCAGCAGCGTAGGCCGGGACCCGAACACTGAAGCTTTCTTT. This sequence joins TRBV9 and TRBJ1-1; the D gene is possibly TRBD1 (5 bases). V shed 0 bases and J shed 1 base, with 10 bases lying between them. CDR3 length equals 15 residues. Germline lookup yields CDR1 SGDLS and CDR2 YYNGEE.

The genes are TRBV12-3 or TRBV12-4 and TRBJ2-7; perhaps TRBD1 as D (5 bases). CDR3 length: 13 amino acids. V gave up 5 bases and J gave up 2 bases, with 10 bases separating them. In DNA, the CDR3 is TGTGCCAGCAGTGTCGCGGACACCTACGAGCAGTACTTC. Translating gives CASSVADTYEQYF.

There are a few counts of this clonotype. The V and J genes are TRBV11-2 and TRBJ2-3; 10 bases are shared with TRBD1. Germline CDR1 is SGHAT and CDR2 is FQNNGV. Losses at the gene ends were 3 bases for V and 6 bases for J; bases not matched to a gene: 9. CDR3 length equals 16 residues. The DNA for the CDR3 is TGTGCCAGCAGCTTCGGTGACAGGGGGCGAGTGGATACGCAGTATTTT. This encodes CASSFGDRGRVDTQYF. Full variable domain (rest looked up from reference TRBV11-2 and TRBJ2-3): EAGVAQSPRYKIIEKRQSVAFWCNPISGHATLYWYQQILGQGPKLLIQFQNNGVVDDSQLPKDRFSAERLKGVDSTLKIQPAKLEDSAVYLCASSFGDRGRVDTQYFGPGTRLTVL.

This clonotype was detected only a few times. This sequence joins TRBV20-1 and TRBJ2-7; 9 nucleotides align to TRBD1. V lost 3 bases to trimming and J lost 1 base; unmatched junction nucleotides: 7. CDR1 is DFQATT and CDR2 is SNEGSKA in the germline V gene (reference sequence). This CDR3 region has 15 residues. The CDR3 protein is CSARDTGGESYEQYF. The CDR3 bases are TGCAGTGCTAGGGATACAGGGGGCGAGTCCTACGAGCAGTACTTC.

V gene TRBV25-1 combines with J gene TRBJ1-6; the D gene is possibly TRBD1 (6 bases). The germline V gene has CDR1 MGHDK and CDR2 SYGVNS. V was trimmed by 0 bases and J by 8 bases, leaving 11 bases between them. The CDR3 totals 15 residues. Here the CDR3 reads CASSEYTGLDSPLHF. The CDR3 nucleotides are TGTGCCAGCAGTGAATACACAGGGTTAGATTCACCCCTCCACTTT.

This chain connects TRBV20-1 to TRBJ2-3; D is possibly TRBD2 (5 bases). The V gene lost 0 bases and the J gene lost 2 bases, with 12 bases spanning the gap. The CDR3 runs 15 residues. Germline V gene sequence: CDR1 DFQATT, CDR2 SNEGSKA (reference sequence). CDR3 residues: CSARDEARDTDTQYF. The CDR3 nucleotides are TGCAGTGCTAGAGATGAGGCCCGGGACACAGATACGCAGTATTTT.

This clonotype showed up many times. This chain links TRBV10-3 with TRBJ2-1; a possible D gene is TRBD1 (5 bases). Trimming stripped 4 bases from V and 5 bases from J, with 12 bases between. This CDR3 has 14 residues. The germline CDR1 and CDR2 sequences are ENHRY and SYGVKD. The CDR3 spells CAISGQGSHNEQFF. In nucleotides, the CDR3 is TGTGCCATCAGTGGGCAGGGATCCCACAATGAGCAGTTCTTC.

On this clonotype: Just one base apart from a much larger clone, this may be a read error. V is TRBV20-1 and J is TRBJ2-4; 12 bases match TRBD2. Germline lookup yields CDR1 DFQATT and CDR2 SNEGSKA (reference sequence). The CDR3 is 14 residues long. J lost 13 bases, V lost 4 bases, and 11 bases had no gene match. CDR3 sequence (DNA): TGCAGTGCTATAAGGACTAGCGGGATATACGGGCAGTACTTC. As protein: CSAIRTSGIYGQYF.

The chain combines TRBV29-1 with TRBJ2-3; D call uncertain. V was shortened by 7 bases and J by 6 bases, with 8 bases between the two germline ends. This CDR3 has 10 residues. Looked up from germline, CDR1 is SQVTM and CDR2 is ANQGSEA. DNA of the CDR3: TGCAGCGCCGAGGCGGATACGCAGTATTTT. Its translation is CSAEADTQYF.

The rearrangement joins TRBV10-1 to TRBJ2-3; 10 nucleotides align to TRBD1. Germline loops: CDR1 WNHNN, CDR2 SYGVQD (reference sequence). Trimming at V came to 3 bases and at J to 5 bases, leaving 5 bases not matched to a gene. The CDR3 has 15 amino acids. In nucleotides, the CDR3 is TGCGCCAGCAGTGACCGGGACAGGGGAAGAGATACGCAGTATTTT. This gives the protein CASSDRDRGRDTQYF.

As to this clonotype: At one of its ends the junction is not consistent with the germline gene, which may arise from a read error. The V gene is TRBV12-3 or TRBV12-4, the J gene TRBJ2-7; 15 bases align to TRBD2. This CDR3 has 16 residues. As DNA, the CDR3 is TGCGCCAGTGGGACAGGGGGACTAGCGGGAGGCTACGAGCAGTACTTC. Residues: CASGTGGLAGGYEQYF.

CDR3 sequence: CSVREWGSYNEQFF. DNA of the CDR3: TGCAGCGTTCGGGAGTGGGGTTCCTACAATGAGCAGTTCTTC. V gene TRBV29-1 combines with J gene TRBJ2-1, with D perhaps matching TRBD2 (6 bases). The ends were cut back, 5 bases at V and 1 base at J, with 12 bases in the middle. The CDR3 spans 14 residues. From germline, CDR1 is SQVTM and CDR2 ANQGSEA.

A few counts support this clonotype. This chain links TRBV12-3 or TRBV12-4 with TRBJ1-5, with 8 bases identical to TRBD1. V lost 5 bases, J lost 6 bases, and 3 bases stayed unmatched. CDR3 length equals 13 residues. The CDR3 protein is CASSVRGRQPQHF. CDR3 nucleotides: TGTGCCAGCAGTGTCAGGGGGCGTCAGCCCCAGCATTTT.

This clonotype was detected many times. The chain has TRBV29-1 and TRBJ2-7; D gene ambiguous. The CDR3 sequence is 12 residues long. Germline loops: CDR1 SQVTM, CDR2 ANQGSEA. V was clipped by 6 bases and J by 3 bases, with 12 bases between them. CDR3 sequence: CSVETKIYEQYF. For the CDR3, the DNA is TGCAGCGTGGAAACGAAGATCTACGAGCAGTACTTC.

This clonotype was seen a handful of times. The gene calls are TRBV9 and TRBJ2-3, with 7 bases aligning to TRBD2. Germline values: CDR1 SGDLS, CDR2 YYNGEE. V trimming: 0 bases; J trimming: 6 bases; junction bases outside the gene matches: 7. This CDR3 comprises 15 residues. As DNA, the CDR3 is TGTGCCAGCAGCGTAGGTAGCGGGCCCTCGGATACGCAGTATTTT. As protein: CASSVGSGPSDTQYF.

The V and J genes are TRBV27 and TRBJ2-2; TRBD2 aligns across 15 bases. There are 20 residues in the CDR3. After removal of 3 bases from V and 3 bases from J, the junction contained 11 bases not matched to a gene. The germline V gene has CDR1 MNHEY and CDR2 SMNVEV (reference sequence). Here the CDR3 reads CASSFSHPGLAGGYTGELFF. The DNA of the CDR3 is TGTGCCAGCAGTTTCTCACATCCGGGACTAGCGGGAGGTTACACCGGGGAGCTGTTTTTT.